This T cell receptor beta chain was recovered during a study of cytomegalovirus exposure and HLA in healthy donors. Turning to the study itself: Of around 410 genotyped donors, about 81% grouped in the Caucasian-associated ancestry cluster. The study, taken as a whole, reports: Most observed TCR sequences were rare, whereas some public TCRs were detected in many donors.

Of note for this clone: Its antigen is currently unknown.

Each donor was nominally healthy when sampled (though unrecorded immune exposures were likely). Trimming took 2 bases from V and 0 from J, leaving 8 bases between them. CDR1 and CDR2 from the germline V gene are MNHNY and SVGAGI (reference sequence). The CDR3 totals 15 residues. In the PCR, 60 Vbeta and 13 Jbeta primers were used. TCRdb's copy holds only in-frame clones and misses some; the assay was immunoSEQ multiplex PCR. Among 200,000 to 250,000 clones listed, roughly 79% were seen once. This TCR was recovered from a woman aged 40 to 49 in good health and CMV-seronegative. Sequencing used PBMCs. This chain uses TRBV6-6 with TRBJ1-5; maybe TRBD1 (6 bases). In nucleotides, the CDR3 is TGTGCCAGCAGTTACATGGGGGCTAGCAATCAGCCCCAGCATTTT. Protein sequence: CASSYMGASNQPQHF.